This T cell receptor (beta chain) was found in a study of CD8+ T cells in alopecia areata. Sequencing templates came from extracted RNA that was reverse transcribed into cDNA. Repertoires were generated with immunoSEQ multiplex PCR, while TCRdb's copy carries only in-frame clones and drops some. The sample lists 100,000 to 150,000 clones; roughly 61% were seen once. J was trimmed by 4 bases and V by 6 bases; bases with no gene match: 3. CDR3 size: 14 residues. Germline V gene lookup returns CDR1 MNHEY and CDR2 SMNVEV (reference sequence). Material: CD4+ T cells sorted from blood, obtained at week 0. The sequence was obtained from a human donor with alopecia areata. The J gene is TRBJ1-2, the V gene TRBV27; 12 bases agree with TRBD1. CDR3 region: CASSRDRGLYGYTF. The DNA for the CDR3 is TGTGCCAGCAGCCGGGACAGGGGGCTCTATGGCTACACCTTC.